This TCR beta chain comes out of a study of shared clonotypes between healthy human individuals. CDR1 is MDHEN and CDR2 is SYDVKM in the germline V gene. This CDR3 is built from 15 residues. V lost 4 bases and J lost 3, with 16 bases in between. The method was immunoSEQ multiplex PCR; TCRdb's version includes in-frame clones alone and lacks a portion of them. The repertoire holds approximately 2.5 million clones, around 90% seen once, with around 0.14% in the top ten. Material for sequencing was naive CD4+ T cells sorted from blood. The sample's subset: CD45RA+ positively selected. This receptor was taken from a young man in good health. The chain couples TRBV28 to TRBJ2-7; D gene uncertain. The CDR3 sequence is CASSSHPNAGYEQYF. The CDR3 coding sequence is TGTGCCAGCAGTTCTCACCCGAACGCCGGCTACGAGCAGTACTTC.